A single sample is the source of the 29 T cell receptor beta chains below, sequenced in a study of cytomegalovirus exposure and HLA in healthy donors. PCR primers comprised 60 Vbeta and 13 Jbeta primers. The repertoire was sequenced with immunoSEQ multiplex PCR; TCRdb's copy has only in-frame clones and lacks some. This table holds approximately 53,000 clones, 60% to 85% found once. Sequences were obtained from PBMCs. These TCRs come from a man aged 25-40 years in good health and CMV-seropositive.

The gene calls are TRBV4-1 and TRBJ2-7; 11 bases line up with TRBD1. Germline CDR1 MGHRA, CDR2 YSYEKL. The CDR3 has 15 amino acids. J lost 3 bases, V lost 3 bases, and 4 bases had no gene match. The CDR3, as DNA: TGCGCCAGCAGCCAGGGGGGACAGGGGGGCTACGAGCAGTACTTC. This codes for CASSQGGQGGYEQYF.

Within the sample, this clone is medium-sized (0.01 to 0.1%). The chain is built from TRBV2 and TRBJ2-3; 8 bases line up with TRBD2. J lost 5 bases, V lost 2 bases, and 6 bases had no gene match. The CDR3 length is 15 residues. Per germline, CDR1 SNHLY and CDR2 FYNNEI. The CDR3 protein is CASSEQAGAGDTQYF. CDR3 DNA: TGTGCCAGCAGTGAACAAGCGGGGGCAGGAGATACGCAGTATTTT.

The V call is TRBV11-2, the J call TRBJ1-2; maybe TRBD1 (5 bases). V was trimmed by 4 bases and J by 4 bases, leaving 16 bases between them. The germline V gene encodes CDR1 SGHAT and CDR2 FQNNGV. This CDR3 comprises 15 residues. CDR3 loop: CASSSRYERGYGYTF. The CDR3 DNA reads TGTGCCAGCAGCTCCCGGTATGAAAGGGGCTATGGCTACACCTTC.

This clone was recorded only once. The chain links TRBV29-1 to TRBJ2-1, with D possibly matching TRBD2 (6 bases). The CDR3 spans 10 residues. Trimming shortened V by 4 bases and J by 9 bases, and 7 bases separated the two germline ends. CDR1 is SQVTM, CDR2 ANQGSEA, per germline. The chain's CDR3 is CSVGGTEQFF. The CDR3 region has the DNA TGCAGCGTTGGCGGGACTGAGCAGTTCTTC.

This sequence joins TRBV15 and TRBJ2-5, with a weak D call TRBD2 (6 bases). The DNA end is more similar to TRBJ2-7, so the J call may be wrong. CDR1 is LNHNV and CDR2 is YYDKDF in the germline V gene (reference sequence). The CDR3 consists of 14 residues. CDR3 sequence reads: CATSRRLTGDEQYF. DNA of the CDR3: TGTGCCACCAGCAGAAGGCTCACGGGGGACGAGCAGTACTTC.

The V gene is TRBV28, the J gene TRBJ1-3; 9 bases match TRBD1. CDR1 MDHEN and CDR2 SYDVKM come from the germline V gene. V dropped 9 bases and J dropped 2; count of bases not matched to a gene: 2. CDR3 length: 13 amino acids. The CDR3 protein is CASWTGAGNTIYF. The CDR3 DNA reads TGTGCCAGTTGGACAGGGGCTGGAAACACCATATATTTT.

The rearrangement uses TRBV27 and TRBJ2-1; TRBD2 aligns across 11 bases. In germline, CDR1 is MNHEY, CDR2 SMNVEV (reference sequence). The ends lost 5 bases at V and 1 base at J; junction bases unmatched: 10. CDR3 size: 18 residues. The DNA for the CDR3 is TGTGCCAGCAGTGATAGCGGGGGGGCGGAGATTTCCTACAATGAGCAGTTCTTC. It yields the protein CASSDSGGAEISYNEQFF.

Regarding this clone: The junction does not match germline at one end; this may be a read error. Other DNA sequences in the same sample also yield this CDR3. The gene calls are TRBV27 and TRBJ1-6; no clear D. CDR1 and CDR2 (germline): MNHEY, SMNVEV (reference sequence). This CDR3 is built from 16 residues. CDR3 coding DNA: TGTGCCAGCAGTTTCGACCCCCAGGTGGATAATTCGCCCCTCCACTTT. Encoded protein: CASSFDPQVDNSPLHF.

This chain uses TRBV30 with TRBJ2-3; 7 bases fit TRBD1. Germline CDR1 GTSNPN, CDR2 SVGIG (reference sequence). This CDR3 region has 13 residues. Trimming cost V 0 bases and J 6 bases; bases outside gene matches: 3. CDR3 sequence reads: CAWSVGGGDTQYF. In DNA, the CDR3 is TGTGCCTGGAGTGTAGGGGGCGGGGATACGCAGTATTTT.

In its sample, this clone was seen a few times. This chain uses TRBV5-6 with TRBJ2-7; D perhaps matches TRBD2 (5 bases). Germline V gene sequence: CDR1 SGHDT, CDR2 YYEEEE. The CDR3 consists of 11 residues. V was shortened by 0 bases and J by 8 bases, with 6 bases between the two germline ends. CDR3 DNA sequence: TGTGCCAGCAGCTTGGCGGGGAAGCAGTACTTC. As protein: CASSLAGKQYF.

V gene TRBV9 combines with J gene TRBJ2-5; 11 nucleotides line up with TRBD2. The V segment lost 0 bases and the J segment 2 bases; nucleotides outside the gene matches: 6. CDR3 length: 17 amino acids. Germline V CDR1 and CDR2: SGDLS, YYNGEE. DNA for the CDR3: TGTGCCAGCAGCGTAGGGTCTAGCGGGGGGATTCAAGAGACCCAGTACTTC. It specifies CASSVGSSGGIQETQYF.

The rearrangement joins TRBV19 to TRBJ1-1, with 10 bases aligning to TRBD1. V trimming: 3 bases; J trimming: 4 bases; junction bases outside the gene matches: 5. This CDR3 is built from 15 residues. Germline-derived CDR1 and CDR2 are LNHDA and SQIVND (reference sequence). In nucleotides, the CDR3 is TGTGCCAGTAGTATGAGGGACAGGGGCGGCACTGAAGCTTTCTTT. Encoded protein: CASSMRDRGGTEAFF.

The rearrangement links TRBV14 to TRBJ1-1; TRBD1 agrees at 8 bases. Germline V gene data show CDR1 as SGHDN and CDR2 as FVKESK. With 2 bases clipped from V and 3 bases from J, the junction kept 5 bases outside the gene matches. The CDR3 contains 15 residues. The CDR3 DNA sequence: TGTGCCAGCAGCCAATCCGCGGACAGGGACACTGAAGCTTTCTTT. This translates into CASSQSADRDTEAFF. Full variable domain (remainder filled in from reference TRBV14 and TRBJ1-1): EAGVTQFPSHSVIEKGQTVTLRCDPISGHDNLYWYRRVMGKEIKFLLHFVKESKQDESGMPNNRFLAERTGGTYSTLKVQPAELEDSGVYFCASSQSADRDTEAFFGQGTRLTVV.

The chain links TRBV5-4 to TRBJ1-6, with a tentative D call TRBD1 (6 bases). Trimming cost V 2 bases and J 6 bases, with 12 bases left between them. The CDR3 covers 15 residues. Germline V gene lookup returns CDR1 SGHNT and CDR2 YYREEE (reference sequence). For the CDR3, the DNA is TGTGCCAGCAGCTTACAGGGCTGGAGTAATTCACCCCTCCACTTT. It yields the protein CASSLQGWSNSPLHF.

The rearrangement links TRBV9 to TRBJ1-2; D uncertain. Between the trimmed V and J ends, which lost 2 bases and 6 bases, there was a span of 20 bases. This CDR3 spans 16 amino acids. CDR1 is SGDLS and CDR2 is YYNGEE in the germline V gene. CDR3 sequence: CASSVDGGPRKDGYTF. DNA for the CDR3: TGTGCCAGCAGCGTGGATGGAGGGCCGAGGAAAGATGGCTACACCTTC.

In nucleotides, the CDR3 is TGTGCCACCAGCAGAGGTCGGGACACGACCTACGAGCAGTACTTC. As protein: CATSRGRDTTYEQYF. V gene TRBV15 combines with J gene TRBJ2-7, with a weak D call TRBD1 (6 bases). Germline CDR1 LNHNV, CDR2 YYDKDF (reference sequence). This CDR3 has 15 residues. The V end lost 1 base, the J end lost 2 bases, and 12 bases lay between the germline ends.

In DNA, the CDR3 is TGTGCCAGCAGCTTAGTTCAGTATCAGCCCCAGCATTTT. Translation: CASSLVQYQPQHF. The chain couples TRBV7-2 to TRBJ1-5, with D uncertain. The germline CDR1 and CDR2 sequences are SGHTA and FQGNSA. Trimming took off 1 base at V and 5 bases at J, with 6 bases between the two ends. The length of the CDR3 is 13 residues.

V is TRBV5-1 and J is TRBJ2-3, with TRBD1 as a possible D gene (5 bases). Germline CDR1 and CDR2: SGHRS and YFSETQ. Between the trimmed V and J ends, which lost 3 bases and 3 bases, there was a span of 8 bases. The CDR3 sequence is 13 residues long. CDR3 nucleotide sequence: TGCGCCAGCAGCTCAAGGGGAACAGATACGCAGTATTTT. Translated: CASSSRGTDTQYF.

V is TRBV19 and J is TRBJ1-2; 9 nucleotides align to TRBD1. The junction had 4 bases not matched to a gene; V was cut back by 5 bases and J by 6 bases. The CDR3 length is 13 residues. Germline CDR1 is LNHDA and CDR2 is SQIVND (reference sequence). CDR3: CASSLGQGNGYTF. The DNA of the CDR3 is TGTGCCAGTAGTTTGGGACAGGGCAATGGCTACACCTTC. Full variable domain (remainder filled in from reference TRBV19 and TRBJ1-2): DGGITQSPKYLFRKEGQNVTLSCEQNLNHDAMYWYRQDPGQGLRLIYYSQIVNDFQKGDIAEGYSVSREKKESFPLTVTSAQKNPTAFYLCASSLGQGNGYTFGSGTRLTVV.

This clone was observed a few times. V and J are TRBV14 and TRBJ1-4; TRBD1 matches at 8 bases. V trimming: 4 bases; J trimming: 8 bases; junction bases outside the gene matches: 12. There are 16 residues in the CDR3. The germline gives CDR1 SGHDN, CDR2 FVKESK. CDR3 DNA: TGTGCCAGCAGCCGTTCCGGCGGACAGGGTTGGGAAAAACTGTTTTTT. This encodes CASSRSGGQGWEKLFF.

There are a few counts of this clone. The chain has TRBV7-8 and TRBJ1-4, with D uncertain. The CDR3 runs 14 residues. Trimming left V 1 base short and J 5 bases short, with 8 bases between. Per the germline V gene, CDR1 is SGHVS and CDR2 is FQNEAQ. CDR3 DNA: TGTGCCAGCAGCTTAGGAAGAGAGAATGAAAAACTGTTTTTT. Translated, it gives CASSLGRENEKLFF.

CDR3 in DNA: TGTGCCAGCAGTGAACTAGCGGGGGGATACACCGGGGAGCTGTTTTTT. Translated, it gives CASSELAGGYTGELFF. The genes are TRBV28 and TRBJ2-2; 12 nucleotides agree with TRBD2. The CDR3 spans 16 residues. Germline V CDR1 and CDR2: MDHEN, SYDVKM. The V and J ends lost 5 bases and 3 bases, in that order; junction bases with no gene match: 4.

The table lists this clone with a count of one. This chain links TRBV6-4 with TRBJ1-4; D may be TRBD1 (5 bases). Trimming pared 2 bases from V and 7 bases from J, leaving 14 bases between. The CDR3 has 15 residues. Germline V CDR1 and CDR2: MRHNA, SNTAGT. This CDR3 is CASSDPTVSGEKLFF. In nucleotides, the CDR3 is TGTGCCAGCAGTGACCCGACAGTGTCGGGTGAAAAACTGTTTTTT.

In its sample, this clone was seen once. V is TRBV7-2 and J is TRBJ2-1; maybe TRBD1 (6 bases). The CDR3 is 13 residues long. V lost 0 bases, J lost 9 bases, and 9 bases lay in between. Germline V gene lookup returns CDR1 SGHTA and CDR2 FQGNSA. In nucleotides, the CDR3 is TGTGCCAGCAGCTTAGCGGGGGCAGCTGAGCAGTTCTTC. Translating it yields CASSLAGAAEQFF.

The table lists this clone with a few counts. J is TRBJ1-4 and V is TRBV6-5; tentatively, D is TRBD1 (6 bases). The V gene lost 2 bases and the J gene lost 9 bases, with 13 bases spanning the gap. This CDR3 comprises 14 residues. Germline CDR1 MNHEY, CDR2 SVGAGI. CDR3: CASSYETGRKKLFF. In nucleotides, the CDR3 is TGTGCCAGCAGTTACGAGACAGGCCGTAAAAAACTGTTTTTT.

The chain's CDR3 is CSVAGQGGQPQHF. The CDR3 DNA sequence: TGCAGCGTTGCGGGTCAGGGGGGTCAGCCCCAGCATTTT. The chain has TRBV29-1 and TRBJ1-5, with TRBD1 matching 7 bases. The V and J ends lost 4 bases and 6 bases, in that order; junction bases with no gene match: 6. The CDR3 sequence is 13 residues long. In germline, CDR1 is SQVTM, CDR2 ANQGSEA.

The chain joins TRBV10-2 to TRBJ2-7; a weak D match, TRBD1 (6 bases). Per the germline V gene, CDR1 is WSHSY and CDR2 is SAAADI. V lost 6 bases and J 2 bases, leaving 11 bases between the germline ends. The length of the CDR3 is 13 residues. CDR3 coding DNA: TGCGCCAGCAGCCGAGACAGGACCTACGAGCAGTACTTC. It encodes CASSRDRTYEQYF.

The chain is built from TRBV10-3 and TRBJ1-5; no definite D call. Germline-derived CDR1 and CDR2 are ENHRY and SYGVKD. The CDR3 sequence is 13 residues long. The V end was cut by 7 bases, the J end by 0 bases, with 7 bases between. CDR3 protein: CAITGSSNQPQHF. The DNA of the CDR3 is TGTGCCATCACGGGTAGTAGCAATCAGCCCCAGCATTTT.

The rearrangement uses TRBV9 and TRBJ2-3, with D maybe TRBD1 (6 bases). Germline CDR1 is SGDLS and CDR2 is YYNGEE. The CDR3 consists of 15 residues. The V gene lost 0 bases and the J gene lost 2 bases, with 10 bases spanning the gap. In DNA form, the CDR3 reads TGTGCCAGCAGCGTAGAAGGACAGCCCACAGATACGCAGTATTTT. Residues: CASSVEGQPTDTQYF.